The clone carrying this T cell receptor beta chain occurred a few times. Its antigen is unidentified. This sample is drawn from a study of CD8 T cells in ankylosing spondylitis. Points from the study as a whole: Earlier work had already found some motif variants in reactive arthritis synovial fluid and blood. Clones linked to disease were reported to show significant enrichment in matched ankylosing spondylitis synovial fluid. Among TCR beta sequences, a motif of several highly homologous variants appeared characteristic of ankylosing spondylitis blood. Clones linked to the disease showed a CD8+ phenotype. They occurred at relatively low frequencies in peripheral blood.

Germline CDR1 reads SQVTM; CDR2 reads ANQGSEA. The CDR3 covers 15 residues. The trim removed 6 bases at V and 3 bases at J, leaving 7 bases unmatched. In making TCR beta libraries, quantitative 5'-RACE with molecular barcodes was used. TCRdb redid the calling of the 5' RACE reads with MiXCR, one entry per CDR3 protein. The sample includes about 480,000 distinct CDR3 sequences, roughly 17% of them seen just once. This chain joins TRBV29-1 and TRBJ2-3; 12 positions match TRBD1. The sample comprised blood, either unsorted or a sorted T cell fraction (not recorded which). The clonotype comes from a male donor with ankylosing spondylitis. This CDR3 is CSVSPGQGATDTQYF. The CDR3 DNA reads TGCAGCGTCAGCCCGGGACAGGGGGCAACAGATACGCAGTATTTT.